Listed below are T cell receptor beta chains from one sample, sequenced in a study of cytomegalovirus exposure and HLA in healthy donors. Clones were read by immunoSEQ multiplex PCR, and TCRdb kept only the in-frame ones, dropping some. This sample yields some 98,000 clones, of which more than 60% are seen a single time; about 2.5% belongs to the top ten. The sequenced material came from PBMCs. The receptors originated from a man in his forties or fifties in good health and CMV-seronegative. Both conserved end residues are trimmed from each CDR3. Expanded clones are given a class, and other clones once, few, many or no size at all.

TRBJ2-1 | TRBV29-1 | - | SVGGEAYVPNNEQF
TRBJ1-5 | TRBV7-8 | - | ASSPSRDRGPQPQH
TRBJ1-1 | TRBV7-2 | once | ASSSRVNTEAF
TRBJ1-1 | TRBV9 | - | ASSTRLIGEAF
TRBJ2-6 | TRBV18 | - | ASSPPQGASGANVLT
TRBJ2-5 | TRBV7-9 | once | ASSSARVGGVPETQY
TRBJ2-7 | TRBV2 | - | ASSGRQGSYEQY
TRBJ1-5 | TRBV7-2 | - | ASSPSVGANQPQH
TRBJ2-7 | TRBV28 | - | ASSPLVGRGYSYEQY
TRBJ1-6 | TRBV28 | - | ASSSAGTGQTSSYNSPLH
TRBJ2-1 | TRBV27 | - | ASSLSIKTLSYNEQF
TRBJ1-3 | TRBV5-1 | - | ASSPWGQRYSGNTIY
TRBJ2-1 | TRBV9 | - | ASSVGTGISYNEQF
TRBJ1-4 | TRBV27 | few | ASRNRGLATNEKLF
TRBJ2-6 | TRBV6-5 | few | ASRSSGANVLT
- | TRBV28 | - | ASCVTGRDEQY
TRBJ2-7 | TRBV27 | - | ASSPQGPGLAGVKQY
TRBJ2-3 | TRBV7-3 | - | ASSLRGGGNTDTQY
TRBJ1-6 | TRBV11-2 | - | ASRVKQGVLYNSPLH
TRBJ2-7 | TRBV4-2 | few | ASSYEAGRNLYEQY
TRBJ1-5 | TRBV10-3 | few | AISDQPLGLVGSNQPQH
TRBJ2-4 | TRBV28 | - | ASRRRPTKNIQY
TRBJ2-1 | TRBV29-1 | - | SVGGGVEQF
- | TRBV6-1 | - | ASSGGTGSIYEQY
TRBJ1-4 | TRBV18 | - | ASSRGQAGEKLF
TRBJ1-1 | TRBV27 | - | ASTRTGVPTEAF